This T cell receptor beta chain was documented in a study of T cells in Graves' hyperthyroidism and ophthalmopathy. RNA transcripts gave rise to amplified TCR beta CDR3 regions. The HTBI set primed first-round TCR CDR3 RT-PCR. TCRdb fed the multiplex PCR reads into MiXCR, producing one record per CDR3 protein. The table has around 450,000 distinct CDR3 sequences, around a sixth seen once; the top ten hold approximately 14%. Orbital computed tomography, thyroid ultrasound, serum thyroxine and TRAb, and clinical symptoms together informed the diagnoses. Source material for PBMCs was over 8 ml fresh peripheral blood. This clonotype came up many times. Its antigen remains unidentified. Study observations and caveats: Model predictions of ophthalmopathy came a median roughly 6.7 months before onset. Most clonotypes that expanded in the thyroid above 0.001 also showed up in blood.

V dropped 6 bases and J dropped 2 bases, with 14 bases sitting between them. CDR3 length: 13 residues. Germline V gene data show CDR1 as DFQATT and CDR2 as SNEGSKA (reference sequence). Sequenced input: blood. J is TRBJ2-7 and V is TRBV20-1; D is possibly TRBD1 or TRBD2 (7 bases each). The clonotype was recovered from a woman between 18 and 29 years old with Graves' hyperthyroidism. The CDR3 DNA reads TGCAGTGCAAACCCAGGGGGGGCCTACGAGCAGTACTTC. It yields the protein CSANPGGAYEQYF.